This TCR beta chain was retrieved from a study of blood T cell repertoires in COVID-19. Study background: T cells, B-cell-depleted T cells, or PBMCs supplied cDNA or gDNA.

CDR1 and CDR2 from the germline V gene are WNHNN and SYGVQD (reference sequence). V lost 8 bases and J 1 base, leaving 17 bases between the germline ends. This CDR3 is built from 16 residues. Generated by immunoSEQ multiplex PCR, the TCRdb table keeps only in-frame clones and is missing some. The data hold roughly 180,000 clones, with 70% to 90% observed a single time. The sample consisted of peripheral blood. The genes are TRBV10-1 and TRBJ2-2, with D perhaps matching TRBD2 (6 bases). The receptor comes from a woman aged 25 to 45 with acute or convalescent COVID-19. The CDR3 spells CASAGGIGVNTGELFF. The CDR3 nucleotides are TGCGCCAGCGCAGGAGGGATAGGGGTGAACACCGGGGAGCTGTTTTTT.